Sequencing of this T cell receptor beta chain was carried out in a study of T cells in Graves' hyperthyroidism and ophthalmopathy. Overall study: Pretreatment peripheral blood was obtained at initial diagnosis. Study observations and caveats: A model of 13 V-J features distinguished ophthalmopathy from stable hyperthyroidism. Most expanded thyroid clonotypes above 0.001 recurred in blood.

Patients with ophthalmopathy all had a Clinical Activity Score of at least 3, a NOSPECS grade of at least 4 and duration under 3 months. This clonotype was observed a few times. The antigen remains unidentified. It was RNA transcripts that yielded the amplified TCR beta CDR3 regions. Primed by the HTBI set, a first-round RT-PCR was run on the TCR CDR3. TCRdb recomputed calls from the multiplex PCR reads with MiXCR, one row per CDR3 protein. This sample carries some 500,000 distinct CDR3 sequences, about 16% of them seen once, and the ten largest clones take over 25%. V lost 2 bases to trimming and J lost 0 bases, with 11 bases between them. The CDR3 contains 16 residues. The germline gives CDR1 ENHRY, CDR2 SYGVKD.

The origin of this receptor is a woman younger than 45 with Graves' ophthalmopathy. This chain uses TRBV10-3 with TRBJ2-4, with D possibly called TRBD1 or TRBD2 (6 bases each). Sequencing used blood. CDR3 loop: CAISERGELAKNIQYF. In DNA form, the CDR3 reads TGTGCCATCAGTGAGAGGGGGGAGTTAGCCAAAAACATTCAGTACTTC.